These T cell receptor beta chains were read from a single sample in a study of tumour-infiltrating T cells in Burkitt lymphoma. Sequencing was performed with immunoSEQ multiplex PCR; in TCRdb, only in-frame clones are kept and a portion is missing. The table lists under 8,000 clones, 10% of them singletons. Sequenced: tumor tissue. Receptors were obtained from a human donor with diffuse large B-cell lymphoma. Each CDR3 is given with its conserved first and last residue. Fields, in order: J gene, clone size, V gene, D gene, CDR3 protein, CDR3 DNA. A D gene is named only where the DNA matches it firmly. Where a row states a size, it is once, few, many or the class of an expanded clone; other rows omit it.

j_call: TRBJ2-7
clone_size: few
v_call: TRBV21-1
d_call: -
cdr3_aa: CASSIPASYYEQYF
cdr3_nt: TGTGCCAGCAGCATCCCCGCCTCGTACTACGAGCAGTACTTC

j_call: TRBJ1-2
clone_size: few
v_call: TRBV10-3
d_call: -
cdr3_aa: CAISVEGHYGYTF
cdr3_nt: TGTGCCATCAGTGTGGAAGGGCACTATGGCTACACCTTC

j_call: TRBJ1-2
clone_size: -
v_call: TRBV7-8
d_call: -
cdr3_aa: CASSFHLGPPSGYTF
cdr3_nt: TGTGCCAGCAGCTTCCACCTTGGCCCTCCCAGTGGCTACACCTTC

j_call: TRBJ2-1
clone_size: few
v_call: TRBV19
d_call: -
cdr3_aa: CASSVRGTYNEQFF
cdr3_nt: TGTGCCAGTAGTGTGAGGGGCACCTACAATGAGCAGTTCTTC

j_call: TRBJ1-4
clone_size: -
v_call: TRBV6-8
d_call: -
cdr3_aa: CASKTGPTNEKLFF
cdr3_nt: TGTGCCAGCAAAACGGGGCCAACTAATGAAAAACTGTTTTTT

j_call: TRBJ2-7
clone_size: few
v_call: TRBV7-9
d_call: -
cdr3_aa: CASSPTGRFNYEQYF
cdr3_nt: TGTGCCAGCAGCCCTACAGGTAGATTCAACTACGAGCAGTACTTC

j_call: TRBJ2-5
clone_size: few
v_call: TRBV7-9
d_call: -
cdr3_aa: CASSSLGQGTQYF
cdr3_nt: TGTGCCAGCAGCTCTTTGGGCCAGGGGACCCAGTACTTC

j_call: TRBJ1-6
clone_size: -
v_call: TRBV6-7
d_call: -
cdr3_aa: CASSSPPHAAYNSPLHF
cdr3_nt: TGTGCCAGCAGTTCCCCCCCACACGCAGCCTATAATTCACCCCTCCACTTT

j_call: TRBJ1-6
clone_size: -
v_call: TRBV28
d_call: -
cdr3_aa: CASTPGRTNSPLHF
cdr3_nt: TGTGCCAGCACCCCTGGAAGGACTAATTCACCCCTCCACTTT

j_call: TRBJ1-1
clone_size: -
v_call: TRBV18
d_call: -
cdr3_aa: CASSREVTENTEAFF
cdr3_nt: TGTGCCAGCTCACGCGAGGTGACTGAGAACACTGAAGCTTTCTTT

j_call: TRBJ1-1
clone_size: -
v_call: TRBV2
d_call: -
cdr3_aa: CASCEANTEAFF
cdr3_nt: TGTGCCAGCTGCGAGGCCAACACTGAAGCTTTCTTT